This T cell receptor (beta chain) was captured by sequencing in a study of OX40 agonist ivuxolimab in advanced cancers. On the study more broadly: In this cohort, patients received ivuxolimab, an agonistic anti-OX40 (CD134) antibody. Partial responses, seen in three patients, involved one hepatocellular carcinoma and two cutaneous melanomas. The study's findings and limits: Also showing low normalized T-cell clonal expansion were some of the nonresponders. Dose levels from 0.1 to 3.0 mg/kg saw CD4+ and CD8+ blood T cells expand clonally by week 6.

Comment on this clone: What it recognizes is unknown.

Produced via immunoSEQ multiplex PCR; TCRdb's table is partial and in-frame only. Of 30,000 to 40,000 clones in the sample, 84% were seen once. CDR1 and CDR2 from the germline V gene are SGHNT and YENEEA. The CDR3 has 12 residues. V was trimmed by 5 bases and J by 3 bases, leaving 8 bases between them. Material: CD4+ or CD8+ T cells sorted from blood, obtained in a trial of the OX40 agonist ivuxolimab. The rearrangement uses TRBV11-3 and TRBJ2-7; D ambiguous. The sequence came from an adult with an advanced solid tumor such as melanoma, head and neck, liver or kidney cancer. CDR3 protein: CASSHDLYEQYF. CDR3 coding DNA: TGTGCCAGCAGCCACGACCTCTACGAGCAGTACTTC.